This record concerns one TCR beta chain sequence. The time point: new active TB diagnosis, blood taken before or within 7 days of starting treatment. From germline, CDR1 is SNHLY and CDR2 FYNNEI. The ends were cut back, 3 bases at V and 4 bases at J, with 9 bases in the middle. The CDR3 covers 14 residues. This sample was included in a study of T cells in tuberculosis. Only in-frame clones appear in the TCRdb table, and some are missing; sequencing was by immunoSEQ multiplex PCR. This sample has some 49,000 clones, with about 96% found just once. The starting material was PBMCs, obtained at tuberculosis diagnosis. This clonotype was obtained from an adult with tuberculosis. V gene TRBV2 combines with J gene TRBJ1-4; D ambiguous. CDR3 sequence (DNA): TGTGCCAGCAGTGAGGCAAGTTTTAATGAAAAACTGTTTTTT. This encodes CASSEASFNEKLFF. Variable domain in full (rest from reference TRBV2 and TRBJ1-4): EPEVTQTPSHQVTQMGQEVILRCVPISNHLYFYWYRQILGQKVEFLVSFYNNEISEKSEIFDDQFSVERPDGSNFTLKIRSTKLEDSAMYFCASSEASFNEKLFFGSGTQLSVL.